These 20 T cell receptor beta chains originate from one sample sequenced in a study of OX40 agonist ivuxolimab in advanced cancers. The assay was immunoSEQ multiplex PCR, and TCRdb's table has in-frame clones only and misses some. This table has about 96,000 clones, about nine tenths appearing once. The material was CD4+ or CD8+ T cells sorted from blood, obtained in a trial of the OX40 agonist ivuxolimab. The receptors here all came from an adult with an advanced solid tumor such as melanoma, head and neck, liver or kidney cancer.

This chain joins TRBV28 and TRBJ2-3, with D maybe TRBD2 (5 bases). CDR3 length: 11 amino acids. The V end lost 7 bases, the J end lost 6 bases, and 8 bases lay between the germline ends. Germline V lookup: CDR1 MDHEN, CDR2 SYDVKM. CDR3 sequence reads: CASNSGDTQYF. CDR3 bases: TGTGCCAGCAACTCGGGGGATACGCAGTATTTT.

The J gene is TRBJ2-7, the V gene TRBV15, with TRBD2 identical over 9 bases. The ends lost 0 bases at V and 2 bases at J; junction bases unmatched: 5. The CDR3 has 16 amino acids. The germline CDR1 and CDR2 sequences are LNHNV and YYDKDF (reference sequence). Written as DNA, the CDR3 is TGTGCCACCAGCAGAGATCTGGCGGGAGGGCCCTACGAGCAGTACTTC. Protein product: CATSRDLAGGPYEQYF.

This chain connects TRBV10-3 to TRBJ2-1, with 9 bases matching TRBD2. Germline loops: CDR1 ENHRY, CDR2 SYGVKD. This CDR3 spans 16 amino acids. Losses at the gene ends were 4 bases for V and 2 bases for J; bases not matched to a gene: 6. DNA of the CDR3: TGTGCCATCAGTGTAGGTGGCGGGAGGGCCTACAATGAGCAGTTCTTC. Protein: CAISVGGGRAYNEQFF.

V is TRBV11-2 and J is TRBJ2-1, with TRBD2 as a possible D gene (5 bases). V was clipped by 6 bases and J by 2 bases, with 11 bases between them. The CDR3 extends over 14 amino acids. The V gene's germline CDR1 is SGHAT and CDR2 FQNNGV. CDR3 in amino acids: CASRRSGAYNEQFF. The DNA for the CDR3 is TGTGCCAGCAGGCGAAGCGGCGCCTACAATGAGCAGTTCTTC.

This chain uses TRBV2 with TRBJ2-7; TRBD2 aligns across 8 bases. This CDR3 comprises 14 residues. Germline CDR1 and CDR2: SNHLY and FYNNEI. V shed 5 bases and J 3 bases; nucleotides not matched to a gene: 6. The CDR3 loop reads CASSLSGNRYEQYF. In DNA, the CDR3 is TGTGCCAGCAGTCTTAGCGGGAACCGCTACGAGCAGTACTTC.

The chain joins TRBV7-9 to TRBJ1-4; weak D call: TRBD1 (6 bases). The CDR3 totals 17 residues. In germline, CDR1 is SEHNR, CDR2 FQNEAQ (reference sequence). Trimming shortened V by 5 bases and J by 3 bases, and 19 bases separated the two germline ends. This chain's CDR3 is CASSLRGQLWANEKLFF. The DNA for the CDR3 is TGTGCCAGCAGCCTACGGGGGCAGTTGTGGGCTAATGAAAAACTGTTTTTT.

This chain joins TRBV7-9 and TRBJ1-4; D gene uncertain. The CDR3 runs to 17 residues. From germline, CDR1 is SEHNR and CDR2 FQNEAQ (reference sequence). V was shortened by 1 base and J by 0 bases, with 12 bases between the two germline ends. The CDR3 loop is CASSLGTNTATNEKLFF. The CDR3 DNA is TGTGCCAGCAGCTTAGGAACTAACACTGCAACTAATGAAAAACTGTTTTTT.

This rearrangement joins TRBV5-1 to TRBJ2-1; perhaps TRBD2 as D (6 bases). Germline CDR1 is SGHRS and CDR2 is YFSETQ. Trimming left V 1 base short and J 8 bases short, with 19 bases between. The CDR3 runs to 16 residues. The CDR3 bases are TGCGCCAGCAGCTTGCGCCTTAGCGGCCAGGTGGATGAGCAGTTCTTC. Translated: CASSLRLSGQVDEQFF.

This clone appeared many times. The DNA of the CDR3 is TGTGCCAGCAGGGAGACAGCCCCCGGCTACACCTTC. It is translated as CASRETAPGYTF. The J gene is TRBJ1-2, the V gene TRBV2; the D gene is possibly TRBD1 (5 bases). Trimming pared 6 bases from V and 8 bases from J, leaving 13 bases between. This CDR3 comprises 12 residues. Germline-derived CDR1 and CDR2 are SNHLY and FYNNEI. Based on the CDR3 plus reference TRBV2 and TRBJ1-2, the full variable domain is EPEVTQTPSHQVTQMGQEVILRCVPISNHLYFYWYRQILGQKVEFLVSFYNNEISEKSEIFDDQFSVERPDGSNFTLKIRSTKLEDSAMYFCASRETAPGYTFGSGTRLTVV.

The chain employs TRBV28 and TRBJ1-2, with D perhaps TRBD1 (5 bases). The ends were cut back, 8 bases at V and 7 bases at J, with 11 bases in the middle. In germline, CDR1 is MDHEN, CDR2 SYDVKM. The CDR3 sequence is 11 residues long. Here the CDR3 DNA reads TGTGCCAGCGGCTACAGGCCTGGCTACACCTTC. Amino acid sequence: CASGYRPGYTF.

The chain uses TRBV5-4 and TRBJ2-2; D is unresolved. The CDR3 extends over 11 amino acids. Germline values: CDR1 SGHNT, CDR2 YYREEE (reference sequence). V lost 1 base, J lost 7 bases, and 2 bases lay in between. In DNA form, the CDR3 reads TGTGCCAGCAGCTTGAACGGGGAGCTGTTTTTT. Translation: CASSLNGELFF.

J is TRBJ1-3 and V is TRBV9; tentative D call: TRBD1 (5 bases). The germline CDR1 and CDR2 sequences are SGDLS and YYNGEE. Trimming took 0 bases from V and 4 from J, leaving 11 bases between them. The length of the CDR3 is 15 residues. The CDR3 sequence: CASSVGDRGGNTIYF. For the CDR3, the DNA is TGTGCCAGCAGCGTAGGGGACCGAGGGGGAAACACCATATATTTT.

For the CDR3, the DNA is TGCGCCAGCAGCCAAGATTTTGAGGGGGGGAGCGAAAAACTGTTTTTT. Translating it yields CASSQDFEGGSEKLFF. The chain couples TRBV4-3 to TRBJ1-4, with D maybe TRBD1 (6 bases). The length of the CDR3 is 16 residues. Germline V gene lookup returns CDR1 LGHNA and CDR2 YSLEER. V was shortened by 0 bases and J by 8 bases, with 16 bases between the two germline ends.

The CDR3 DNA reads as TGTGCCAGCAGCGAGTCACTGGCCTATGGCTACACCTTC. Its translation: CASSESLAYGYTF. The chain recombines TRBV5-4 with TRBJ1-2; D gene unclear. This CDR3 comprises 13 residues. V was shortened by 4 bases and J by 4 bases, with 11 bases between the two germline ends. CDR1 is SGHNT and CDR2 is YYREEE in the germline V gene (reference sequence).

The rearrangement joins TRBV4-1 to TRBJ2-5; maybe TRBD2 (6 bases). The CDR3 covers 19 residues. Germline-derived CDR1 and CDR2 are MGHRA and YSYEKL. V shed 4 bases and J shed 3 bases, with 27 bases lying between them. In DNA form, the CDR3 reads TGCGCCAGCAGCCGATCAAGGGTGGTGGGTCTAGCGAAAGAAGAGACCCAGTACTTC. Amino acids: CASSRSRVVGLAKEETQYF.

This clone was seen a few times. The V and J genes are TRBV10-3 and TRBJ2-7; D is perhaps TRBD2 (6 bases). The V end lost 4 bases, the J end lost 2 bases, and 6 bases lay between the germline ends. Germline V gene data show CDR1 as ENHRY and CDR2 as SYGVKD. The CDR3 is 12 residues long. CDR3 nucleotides: TGTGCCATCAGTGGGGGGGCCTACGAGCAGTACTTC. Amino acid sequence: CAISGGAYEQYF.

This chain joins TRBV29-1 and TRBJ2-3; D unclear. Germline values: CDR1 SQVTM, CDR2 ANQGSEA. V was clipped by 2 bases and J by 3 bases, with 6 bases between them. This CDR3 has 12 residues. CDR3 in DNA: TGCAGCGTTGAACAGCTAACAGATACGCAGTATTTT. It translates to CSVEQLTDTQYF.

The J gene is TRBJ2-2, the V gene TRBV5-1; D gene unclear. The germline CDR1 and CDR2 sequences are SGHRS and YFSETQ. The CDR3 is made up of 14 amino acids. V lost 4 bases, J lost 2 bases, and 9 bases lay in between. This CDR3 reads CASSPKTNTGELFF. CDR3 coding DNA: TGCGCCAGCAGCCCAAAGACCAACACCGGGGAGCTGTTTTTT.

This chain joins TRBV19 and TRBJ2-7; TRBD2 aligns across 8 bases. V lost 7 bases, J lost 5 bases, and 22 bases stayed unmatched. CDR3 length: 18 residues. Germline CDR1 is LNHDA and CDR2 is SQIVND (reference sequence). As DNA, the CDR3 is TGTGCCAGTACCCCCGGGACTAGACCCTTCTACTCGTGGGACGAGCAGTACTTC. It encodes CASTPGTRPFYSWDEQYF. The complete variable domain, with remaining parts taken from reference TRBV19 and TRBJ2-7, reads DGGITQSPKYLFRKEGQNVTLSCEQNLNHDAMYWYRQDPGQGLRLIYYSQIVNDFQKGDIAEGYSVSREKKESFPLTVTSAQKNPTAFYLCASTPGTRPFYSWDEQYFGPGTRLTVT.

As regards this clone: A read error may produce the germline difference seen at one junction end. The chain carries TRBV7-7 and TRBJ2-3; 12 bases fit TRBD2. The CDR3 totals 15 residues. Looked up from germline, CDR1 is SSHAT and CDR2 is FNYEAQ (reference sequence). CDR3 loop: CASSPVASGRVAQYF. The CDR3 DNA is TGTGCTAGCAGTCCGGTGGCTAGCGGGAGGGTGGCGCAGTATTTT.